The 9 T cell receptor beta chains presented below share a single source sample, sequenced in a study of beta chain features in type 1 diabetes. The authors reverse transcribed all of the isolated RNA, so sequencing captured expressed TCRB transcripts. TCRdb keeps only in-frame clones here, not all; method: immunoSEQ multiplex PCR. The table shows 140,000 or so clones, with less than 11% occurring only once. The specimen sequenced was naive CD4+ T cells from blood. All receptors come from a man younger than 30 in good health.

The DNA of the CDR3 is TGTGCCTGGAGTGGGCACAATGAGCAGTTCTTC. This translates into CAWSGHNEQFF. V usage is TRBV30 and J usage is TRBJ2-1; D is ambiguous. V was cut by 1 base and J by 5 bases, with 3 bases left in between. The germline gives CDR1 GTSNPN, CDR2 SVGIG (reference sequence). The CDR3 extends over 11 amino acids.

This clone has more than one count but fewer than ten. V usage is TRBV2 and J usage is TRBJ2-2, with D possibly TRBD1 on 6 matching bases. The CDR3 loop spans 14 amino acids. CDR1 is SNHLY, CDR2 FYNNEI, per germline. V lost 4 bases, J lost 5 bases, and 11 bases lay in between. The DNA of the CDR3 is TGTGCCAGCAGTGGACAGGTTCGAACCGGGGAGCTGTTTTTT. Translated, it gives CASSGQVRTGELFF.

This clone appeared a few times. The germline gene is not matched at one end of the junction; a read error may be the cause. CDR3 coding DNA: TGCGCCAGCAGCCAAGAGTCCGGGTCGGGGGCCAACGTCCTGACTTTC. It yields the protein CASSQESGSGANVLTF. V is TRBV7-9 and J is TRBJ2-6, with D hard to call. Looked up from germline, CDR1 is SEHNR and CDR2 is FQNEAQ (reference sequence). The CDR3 runs to 16 residues.

The table lists this clone with many counts. The sample has other DNA sequences that encode this CDR3 too. This chain uses TRBV5-1 with TRBJ2-1; a possible D gene is TRBD1 (6 bases). This CDR3 has 15 residues. Germline loops: CDR1 SGHRS, CDR2 YFSETQ. V was shortened by 0 bases and J by 1 base, with 8 bases between the two germline ends. CDR3 nucleotides: TGCGCCAGCAGCTTGGGCCAGGGGTCCTACAATGAGCAGTTCTTC. It codes for CASSLGQGSYNEQFF.

This clone came up a few times. The germline gene is not matched at one end of the junction; a read error may be the cause. V is TRBV6-5 and J is TRBJ2-3; D is uncertain. Germline CDR1 and CDR2: MNHEY and SVGAGI. The length of the CDR3 is 13 residues. The CDR3 DNA reads as TGTGCCATCAGTGAGTCGGGTTCAGATACGCAGTATTTT. The encoded protein is CAISESGSDTQYF.

The table lists this clone with many counts. The gene calls are TRBV30 and TRBJ2-7; D is possibly TRBD1 (6 bases). Germline CDR1 and CDR2: GTSNPN and SVGIG (reference sequence). This CDR3 region has 13 residues. V was clipped by 4 bases and J by 0 bases, with 10 bases between them. CDR3 sequence (DNA): TGTGCCTGGAACCAGGGGAGCTCCTACGAGCAGTACTTC. Its translation: CAWNQGSSYEQYF.

The sample holds a few counts of this clone. The rearrangement uses TRBV7-2 and TRBJ1-6; D perhaps matches TRBD1 (6 bases). The CDR3 contains 16 residues. Germline assignment: CDR1 SGHTA and CDR2 FQGNSA. Trimming took off 2 bases at V and 1 base at J, with 9 bases between the two ends. The CDR3 loop is CASSLIRGSYNSPLHF. The CDR3 nucleotides are TGTGCCAGCAGCTTAATCAGGGGATCCTATAATTCACCCCTCCACTTT.

This clone was found a few times. This chain connects TRBV9 to TRBJ2-1; 7 bases fit TRBD1. This CDR3 is built from 15 residues. With 4 bases clipped from V and 2 bases from J, the junction kept 6 bases outside the gene matches. Per the germline V gene, CDR1 is SGDLS and CDR2 is YYNGEE. CDR3 coding DNA: TGTGCCAGCAGCCCTCGGACAGGCCCCTACAATGAGCAGTTCTTC. Amino acids: CASSPRTGPYNEQFF.

This clone has just a few counts. The genes are TRBV7-2 and TRBJ2-7; perhaps TRBD1 as D (5 bases). V lost 1 base to trimming and J lost 1 base, with 8 bases between them. Germline loops: CDR1 SGHTA, CDR2 FQGNSA. The CDR3 runs to 14 residues. The CDR3 sequence is CASSLERGSYEQYF. The CDR3 DNA is TGTGCCAGCAGCTTAGAAAGGGGTTCCTACGAGCAGTACTTC. The full variable domain, its missing parts supplied by reference TRBV7-2 and TRBJ2-7, is GAGVSQSPSNKVTEKGKDVELRCDPISGHTALYWYRQSLGQGLEFLIYFQGNSAPDKSGLPSDRFSAERTGGSVSTLTIQRTQQEDSAVYLCASSLERGSYEQYFGPGTRLTVT.